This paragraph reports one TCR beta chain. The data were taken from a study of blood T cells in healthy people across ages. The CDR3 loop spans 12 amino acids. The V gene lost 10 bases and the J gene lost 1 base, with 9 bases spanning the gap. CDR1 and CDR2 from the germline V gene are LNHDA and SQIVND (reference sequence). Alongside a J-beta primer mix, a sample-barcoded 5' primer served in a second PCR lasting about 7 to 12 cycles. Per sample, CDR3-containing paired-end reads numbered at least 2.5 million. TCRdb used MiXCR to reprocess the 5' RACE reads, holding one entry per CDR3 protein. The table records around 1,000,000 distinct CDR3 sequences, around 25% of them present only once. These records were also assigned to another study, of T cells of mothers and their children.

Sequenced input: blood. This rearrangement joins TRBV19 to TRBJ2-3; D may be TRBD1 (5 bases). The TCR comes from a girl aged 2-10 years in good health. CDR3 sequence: CATTQGTDTQYF. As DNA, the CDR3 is TGTGCCACTACACAGGGCACAGATACGCAGTATTTT.